The source of this T cell receptor (beta chain) is a study of control samples from healthy donors and cancer patients (TCRdb year 2020). Points on this clone: There is no known antigen for this receptor. No much larger clonotype is one base removed from it; base qualities were not supplied.

Taken from cysteine to phenylalanine, the CDR3 has 16 residues. The retained sequence is limited to the CDR3, 48 bases, with the frame set at the first base. The germline V gene provides CDR1 LGHNA and CDR2 YSLEER. Unmatched junction bases come to 4, with V trimmed by 1 base and J by 1 base. Library preparation was by the immunoSEQ multiplex PCR assay. TCRdb stores this immuneACCESS table with in-frame sequences only. Part of the clones is absent; in the studies checked, under half of the shortfall reflects unresolved V genes, and no reason is known for the rest. The sample profile shows fewer than 20,000 clones; roughly 86% of them were found once. The ten largest clones add up to roughly 10% of the sample.

This TCR derives from a woman aged 65 to 85 with colorectal cancer. Sequencing was done on a sample of PBMCs. The chain is made from TRBV4-3 and TRBJ2-3; TRBD2 lines up with 8 middle nucleotides. The CDR3 protein is CASSQGSSGGTDTQYF. The DNA sequence is as follows: TGCGCCAGCAGCCAAGGAAGTAGCGGGGGCACAGATACGCAGTATTTT.